The present T cell receptor (beta chain) was sequenced within a study of cytomegalovirus exposure and HLA in healthy donors (dated by TCRdb to 2016 to 2017). Study-level background: An earlier analysis of roughly 500 of the donors reported 276 Gb of sequence data and around 100 million unique TCR beta sequences obtained from approximately 180 million T cells. Because of strong linkage in the cohort, roughly five DR-DQ haplotypes were treated as single units for association and clustering. The number of typed donors differed by locus: about 620-640 for A, B, C, DRB1 and DQB1; 500 to 550 for DQA1; some 610 for DPA1; and roughly 490 for DPB1. An early release covering roughly 600 HLA-typed donors comprised 300 to 350 gigabases of sequencing data and tens of millions of unique TCR sequences. Of the 300 to 500 genotyped donors, 81% were placed in the genetic ancestry cluster associated with self-reported Caucasian donors. Among about 400 genotyped donors of the cohort, an average of approximately 240,000 unique TCR beta nucleotide sequences was sequenced per donor, of which 15% to 20% were non-productive. Rather than drawing on any new phenotypic data, the later analysis identified candidate immune exposures from TCR beta sequences and the way those sequences occurred across donors. Every repertoire in the discovery cohort had been generated on one and the same sequencing platform. HLA typing covered class I and class II loci at four-digit resolution. To study patterns of TCR occurrence, a later analysis re-analyzed previously published TCR beta repertoires from 650 to 750 donors and added high-resolution HLA genotyping. An earlier analysis of around 580 of the donors used high-throughput TCR beta sequencing to judge whether each TCR beta V gene segment behaved as functional or pseudogenic. The aim of the study was to test whether cataloging public T cell receptors could identify signatures of past pathogen exposure. The study used immunosequencing to profile the T cell repertoires of approximately 630 subjects and linked those repertoires to cytomegalovirus serostatus. Donor age, sex, ethnicity and CMV serostatus were compiled together with the repertoire data. Genome-wide SNP genotypes for about 65% of the roughly 700 donors were used in a later genetic analysis, which treated that subset as a discovery cohort. To predict cytomegalovirus infection status, the study brought together high-throughput TCR immunosequencing, statistical association of individual TCRs with disease status, and machine learning. A separate validation cohort of roughly 130 different subjects was used in addition to the roughly 620-subject first cohort. Summary of the overall study and its limitations: Because HLA typing was unavailable for some donors at each locus, only the typed subset was used in association tests. Correlated functional status among segregating V segments might be attributable to linkage disequilibrium, but an unknown experimental factor could not be ruled out. In vitro tests confirmed that a few of the cytomegalovirus-associated TCR beta chains recognize cytomegalovirus antigens. The classifier was reported to diagnose cytomegalovirus status with high specificity and sensitivity in both the original cohort and the validation cohort. When HLA alleles, especially DR and DQ, strongly co-occurred, TCR associations were difficult to assign to individual alleles. It was suggested by the authors that the approach could potentially be generalized to other disease states and immunological phenotypes. According to a later analysis, most CMV-associated TCR beta chains appeared to be HLA-restricted, and the HLA associations seemed to be driven largely by CMV exposure. A later genetic analysis reported fewer N-insertions in productive TCRs among donors in an Asian-associated ancestry cluster than the roughly 650-donor mean. Roughly uniform sequencing depth across donors was assumed in presence/absence analyses, although this assumption may not hold. In an earlier analysis of several hundred of the donors, most TCR beta V segments were observed in productive rearrangements about 87% or about 30% of the time, broadly matching IMGT annotations. According to a later analysis, TCR association rates differed among HLA loci, with DRB1 alleles showing the most associated TCRs and HLA-C alleles showing the fewest. The cohort was sequenced for TCR beta chains only, and without alpha or paired-chain data the features that could be detected were limited. At a false discovery rate of 0.05, a later analysis linked roughly 17,000 TCR beta sequences to specific HLA alleles. A further reported finding was that TCR beta sequences accurately predicted the HLA-A and HLA-B alleles for most subjects in the first cohort. Compared with equally common non-associated chains, HLA-associated TCR beta chains in a later analysis were more clonally expanded and had lower generation probabilities. Several of the top co-occurrence clusters appeared to be linked to parvovirus B19, influenza, CMV and Epstein-Barr virus, according to a later analysis. Some IMGT-functional V segments, including TRBV6-2 and TRBV6-3, could not be told apart with the 87-base-pair reads, so those segments were excluded. The sequencing pipeline was judged likely to have produced a cluster of highly shared sequence variants as a technical artifact. In the study, 150 to 200 TCR beta chains were listed as associated with cytomegalovirus. Approximately 16 rarely observed V segments, including chromosome 9 orphons, were excluded from the earlier analysis of a few hundred of the donors because counts were too low. The only immune exposure information available for the cohort was CMV serostatus. A later genetic analysis associated a missense DCLRE1C variant with V-gene and J-gene trimming of TCR beta chains, and an independent cohort replicated the association. Most TCR sequences were observed very rarely across donors, whereas some public TCRs were present in many individuals.

The cohort consisted of 600 to 750 healthy bone marrow donors. All cohort members were sampled while nominally healthy, although unrecorded immune exposures were likely present. The donor was CMV seropositive and belonged to the group of 250 to 350 seropositive cohort members. Every donor gave a peripheral blood sample, and the peripheral blood mononuclear cells from that sample were used for TCR beta sequencing. The Qiagen DNeasy Blood Extraction Kit was used to extract genomic DNA from the blood cell samples. The library was prepared using the immunoSEQ multiplex PCR assay. A mixture of 60 forward primers for TCR Vbeta segments and 13 reverse primers for TCR Jbeta segments was used in the multiplex PCR. Amplification of the CDR3 region of rearranged TCR beta genes was performed with a multiplex PCR assay on genomic DNA. On the Illumina HiSeq System, the amplified TCR beta libraries were sequenced as 87-base-pair reads. For the original study's pipeline: In a later analysis, roughly 80 million unique TCR beta chains were counted across the approximately 640 repertoires, and roughly 11 million of these chains were shared by at least two donors. Raw reads were error-corrected and collapsed into unique sequences by a nearest-neighbor algorithm in which closely related sequences were merged to remove PCR and sequencing errors. Alignment of CDR3 sequences to IMGT reference sequences was used to assign V, D and J gene segments. For a sequence to be retained, a match of at least six nucleotides was required to both a V gene segment and a J gene segment. Rearrangements were called productive when the CDR3 lacked stop codons and stayed in frame with V and J; all others were non-productive. Following IMGT convention, CDR3 was defined as the stretch from the second conserved V-encoded cysteine to the conserved J-encoded phenylalanine. In an earlier analysis of 500 to 650 of the donors, sequences lacking an unambiguous match to a single V gene segment were excluded. An earlier analysis of 500 to 600 of the donors classified V segments as functional when productive rearrangements were above 56.7% and as segregating when the standard deviation between donors was above 5%. A statistical classification framework was built for diagnosing cytomegalovirus status from the catalog of TCR beta chain sequences. In a later analysis, V and J genes were assigned by comparing TCR nucleotide sequences against IMGT/GENE-DB human TR gene sequences. Using the TCRdist pipeline, a later analysis assigned CDR3 sequences along with most-parsimonious VDJ recombination scenarios. In a later analysis, each TCR beta chain was defined by its CDR3 amino acid sequence together with its V-gene family, and reads lacking a unique V-gene family were excluded. As a way to deal with suspected cross-contamination and a sequencing artifact, a later analysis dropped under 600 nucleotide sequences that were highly shared and had low generation probability. In a later analysis, a clonal expansion index was calculated for each public chain from normalized within-repertoire ranks of inferred template counts. In a later analysis, generation probabilities were computed with a VDJ recombination model fitted to out-of-frame rearrangements, and the resulting probabilities were checked against IGoR. In a later analysis, hypergeometric tests were used to score TCR-TCR, TCR-HLA and TCR-CMV co-occurrence, with a repertoire-size bias correction applied to TCR pairs. False discovery rates were estimated in a later analysis by permuting HLA or CMV assignments 20 times. In a later analysis, co-occurring TCRs were grouped with DBSCAN, and TCRdist sequence similarity was added when clustering was performed within HLA-allele-positive subsets. For co-occurrence clustering, repertoires with fewer than 30,000 or more than 120,000 public chains were excluded, along with several repertoires with anomalous nucleotide sharing. TCRdb carries this immuneACCESS record with in-frame sequences only. Its versions omit some clonotypes, under half of them owing to an unresolved V gene in the studies checked, with the rest unexplained. V and J calls and clone size are as listed in that table; D and trimming were resolved from the DNA. Present in this sample are about 170,000 clones, approximately 79% of which were seen just once. The ten largest account for about 0.93% of the sample.

Comment on this clone: Its target antigen remains unknown. Base qualities were left out, and no much larger clone turns up one base away.

CDR1 and CDR2 are read off the germline V gene (reference sequence) as SGHNT and YYREEE. The trim is 3 bases for V and 0 bases for J, with a gap of 13 bases between the germline ends. The CDR3 goes from the cysteine to the phenylalanine over 16 residues. Only the CDR3 DNA stays, 48 bases, in frame from base 1. The sequencing input was PBMCs. This TCR was sampled from a woman between 45 and 60 years old in good health and CMV-seropositive. Here the chain combines TRBV5-4 and TRBJ1-3; the D segment could be TRBD1, given 5 matching bases. Here the CDR3 is given as CASSSGLGGSGNTIYF. The bases are TGTGCCAGCAGCTCTGGGCTCGGGGGCTCTGGAAACACCATATATTTT.